One and the same sample provided the 2 T cell receptor beta chains below, sequenced in a study of blood T cells in healthy people across ages. Combining a sample-barcoded 5' primer with a J-beta primer mix, a second PCR ran for 7 to 11 cycles. TCRdb processed the 5' RACE reads anew with MiXCR; each CDR3 protein has one entry. The sample yields some 1.4 million distinct CDR3 sequences, around 39% seen once. Sequenced: blood. The receptor source for this set is a woman between 18 and 29 years old in good health.

This clonotype occurred a few times. An end of the junction differs from the germline gene, which may be a read error. The rearrangement joins TRBV5-1 to TRBJ2-3; TRBD1 agrees at 8 bases. There are 14 residues in the CDR3. Per germline, CDR1 SGHRS and CDR2 YFSETQ. In nucleotides, the CDR3 is TGTGCCAGCAGCTCAGGGGGCCCCACAGATACGCAGTATTTT. This gives the protein CASSSGGPTDTQYF.

Remarks on this clonotype: One end of the junction does not line up with germline, which may come from a read error. This chain joins TRBV27 and TRBJ2-4, with TRBD2 identical over 8 bases. This CDR3 region has 17 residues. Germline V gene sequence: CDR1 MNHEY, CDR2 SMNVEV (reference sequence). The CDR3 DNA sequence: TGTGCCAGCAGTTTTGCTAGCGGGCCCCGAGCCAAAAACACTCAGTACTTC. Translated, it gives CASSFASGPRAKNTQYF.